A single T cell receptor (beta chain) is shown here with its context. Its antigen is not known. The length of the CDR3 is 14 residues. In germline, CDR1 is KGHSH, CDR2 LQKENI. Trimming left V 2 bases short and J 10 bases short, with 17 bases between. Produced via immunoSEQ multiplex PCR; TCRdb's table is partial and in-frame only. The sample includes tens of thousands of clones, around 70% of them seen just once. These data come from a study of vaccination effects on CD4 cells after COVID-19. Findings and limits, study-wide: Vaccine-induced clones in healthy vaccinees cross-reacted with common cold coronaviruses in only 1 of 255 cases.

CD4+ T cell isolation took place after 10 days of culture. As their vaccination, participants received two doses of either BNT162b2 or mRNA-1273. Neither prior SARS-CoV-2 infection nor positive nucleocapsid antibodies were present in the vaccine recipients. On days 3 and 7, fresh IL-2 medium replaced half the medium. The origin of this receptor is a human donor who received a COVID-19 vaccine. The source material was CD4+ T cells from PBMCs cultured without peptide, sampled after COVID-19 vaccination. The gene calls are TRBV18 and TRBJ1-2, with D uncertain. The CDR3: CASSPELDGSVYTF. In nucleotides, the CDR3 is TGTGCCAGCTCACCAGAATTGGACGGGTCGGTCTACACCTTC.